Below are 14 T cell receptor beta chains sequenced from a single sample in a study of T cells in women clearing cervical HPV infection. Sequencing was performed with immunoSEQ multiplex PCR; in TCRdb, only in-frame clones are kept and a portion is missing. The listing contains tens of thousands of clones. Material: blood buffy coat. The receptors stem from a woman aged 18-70 years with a cervical HPV16 infection that either progressed to CIN3+ or cleared (not recorded which).

A remark on this clone: The CDR3 is cut off 3 residues early in the read; its end comes from the germline J gene. This sequence joins TRBV5-1 and TRBJ2-5, with D perhaps matching TRBD2 (5 bases). The CDR3 runs 16 residues. Trimming left V 0 bases short and J 5 bases short, with 17 bases between. CDR1 and CDR2 (germline): SGHRS, YFSETQ. The CDR3: CASSLDGGLTGETQYF. Incomplete CDR3 DNA: TGCGCCAGCAGCTTGGATGGCGGGCTGACCGGGGAGACC.

Details on this clone: The CDR3 is cut off 3 residues early in the read; its end comes from the germline J gene. The same CDR3 arises from other DNA sequences in this sample as well. The chain employs TRBV5-6 and TRBJ1-3, with 7 bases fitting TRBD1. Germline V gene data show CDR1 as SGHDT and CDR2 as YYEEEE. V dropped 7 bases and J dropped 4; count of bases not matched to a gene: 8. This CDR3 is 14 amino acids long. The part of the CDR3 DNA that was read is TGTGCCAGCGGACAGGCGTCGTCGGGAAACACC. Protein product: CASGQASSGNT. The full CDR3 protein is CASGQASSGNTIYF.

About this clone itself: From the germline J gene comes the end of the CDR3, since the read stops 3 residues before it. The chain combines TRBV7-9 with TRBJ1-2; D is undetermined. V dropped 3 bases and J dropped 6 bases, with 17 bases sitting between them. The germline V gene encodes CDR1 SEHNR and CDR2 FQNEAQ (reference sequence). The CDR3 consists of 15 residues. The CDR3: CASSFWPGLLHGYTF. The covered CDR3 bases are TGTGCCAGCAGCTTTTGGCCGGGGTTGCTCCATGGC.

Regarding this clone: The sequence runs out 3 residues before the end of the CDR3; the remainder is reconstructed from the germline J gene. J is TRBJ2-1 and V is TRBV7-2; possibly TRBD1 for D (6 bases). The V and J ends lost 5 bases and 9 bases respectively, with 17 bases between them. Germline CDR1 is SGHTA and CDR2 is FQGNSA. The CDR3 totals 14 residues. CDR3 DNA, as far as it was read: TGTGCCAGCAGCCACCCCACAGGGTGGGGTGAG. It specifies CASSHPTGWGE. The entire CDR3 sequence reads CASSHPTGWGEQFF.

Concerning this clone: The missing CDR3 end, 3 residues past where the read stops, is filled in from the germline J gene. V and J are TRBV20-1 and TRBJ1-1, with 7 bases aligning to TRBD1. The V gene end was trimmed by 3 bases and the J gene end by 1 base; junction bases not matched to a gene: 11. The length of the CDR3 is 16 residues. Germline CDR1 is DFQATT and CDR2 is SNEGSKA (reference sequence). CDR3 bases read: TGCAGTGCTAGCGAAACAGGGGTAGGCGGGAACACTGAA. Translated: CSASETGVGGNTE. The CDR3 as a whole reads CSASETGVGGNTEAFF.

In regard to this clone: With the read ending 3 residues before the CDR3 end, the germline J gene is used to fill in that end. The rearrangement joins TRBV7-8 to TRBJ2-1; D gene ambiguous. The CDR3 loop spans 16 amino acids. The germline V gene has CDR1 SGHVS and CDR2 FQNEAQ. Deletions cut 1 base from V and 3 bases from J, with 13 bases between. The sequenced part of the CDR3 DNA is TGTGCCAGCAGCTTAGACGTACGGCACTACTACAATGAG. The encoded protein is CASSLDVRHYYNE. The complete CDR3 protein is CASSLDVRHYYNEQFF.

To note about this clone: The read ends 3 residues shy of where the CDR3 ends; the end is completed using the germline J gene. This sequence joins TRBV19 and TRBJ2-2, with 7 nucleotides matching TRBD2. CDR1 is LNHDA, CDR2 SQIVND, per germline (reference sequence). The CDR3 sequence is 18 residues long. The V gene end was trimmed by 3 bases and the J gene end by 1 base; junction bases not matched to a gene: 11. The part of the CDR3 DNA that was read is TGTGCCAGTAGTATCCCCCCGCCGCGGGAGATGAACACCGGGGAG. This translates into CASSIPPPREMNTGE. The full CDR3 protein reads CASSIPPPREMNTGELFF.

Regarding this clone: The missing CDR3 end, 3 residues past where the read stops, is filled in from the germline J gene. V and J are TRBV11-2 and TRBJ2-1, with 9 bases identical to TRBD1. The CDR3 has 14 amino acids. Germline V gives CDR1 SGHAT, CDR2 FQNNGV. Trimming removed 3 bases from V and 5 bases from J; junction bases left unmatched: 2. CDR3 in amino acids: CASSFRDRDNEQFF. The sequenced CDR3 bases are TGTGCCAGCAGCTTCCGGGACAGGGACAATGAG.

With respect to this clone: Read sequence stops 3 residues before the CDR3 end, and the germline J gene provides the missing end. V usage is TRBV7-2 and J usage is TRBJ2-1, with TRBD1 identical over 7 bases. CDR3 size: 15 residues. J was trimmed by 2 bases and V by 5 bases; bases with no gene match: 6. Germline values: CDR1 SGHTA, CDR2 FQGNSA. CDR3 amino acids: CASSTGGTAYNEQFF. The DNA read from the CDR3 is TGTGCCAGCAGCACCGGTGGGACAGCCTACAATGAG.

About this clone itself: The read ends 3 residues shy of where the CDR3 ends; the end is completed using the germline J gene. The rearrangement uses TRBV10-1 and TRBJ2-3, with TRBD2 matching 8 bases. This CDR3 has 14 residues. Germline assignment: CDR1 WNHNN and CDR2 SYGVQD (reference sequence). CDR3 residues: CASSDSGTGGTQYF. CDR3 DNA, as far as it was read: TGCGCCAGCTCGGATAGCGGGACTGGCGGGACG.

Concerning this clone itself: Read coverage stops 3 residues before the CDR3 terminus; the germline J gene supplies the remainder. The chain combines TRBV30 with TRBJ2-1; D remains ambiguous. CDR3 length: 12 amino acids. V was cut by 0 bases and J by 8 bases, with 8 bases left in between. Germline V gives CDR1 GTSNPN, CDR2 SVGIG (reference sequence). The sequenced CDR3 bases are TGTGCCTGGAGTGTAGAAGGCTATGAG. It yields the protein CAWSVEGYE. In full, the CDR3 is CAWSVEGYEQFF.

To note about this clone: The read ends 3 residues before the CDR3 terminus; that terminus is restored from the germline J gene. The chain recombines TRBV14 with TRBJ1-2, with no clear D. Germline CDR1 is SGHDN and CDR2 is FVKESK. The CDR3 totals 12 residues. Trimming took off 2 bases at V and 5 bases at J, with 6 bases between the two ends. The CDR3 spells CASSQFSYGYTF. Partial CDR3 DNA: TGTGCCAGCAGCCAATTTTCTTATGGC.

Turning to this clone: The read finishes 3 residues shy of the CDR3 end, and the germline J gene is used to complete it. The rearrangement links TRBV5-1 to TRBJ2-7, with TRBD2 matching over 11 bases. CDR3 length: 17 residues. Germline loops: CDR1 SGHRS, CDR2 YFSETQ. The V gene end was trimmed by 3 bases and the J gene end by 2 bases; junction bases not matched to a gene: 10. The CDR3 sequence: CASSSGSSGRFAYEQYF. The DNA read from the CDR3 is TGCGCCAGCAGCTCTGGGTCTAGCGGGAGGTTCGCCTACGAG.

Concerning this clone: The sequenced fragment ends 3 residues before the CDR3 boundary, so the rest is inferred from the germline J gene. The rearrangement joins TRBV7-6 to TRBJ2-2; no clear D. Germline V gene sequence: CDR1 SGHVS, CDR2 FNYEAQ. The CDR3 length is 14 residues. CDR3 loop: CASSLASYNSPLFF. The sequenced part of the CDR3 DNA is TGTGCCAGCAGCTTGGCCTCATATAATTCACCG.